This entry concerns a single TCR beta chain. What antigen it recognizes has not been identified. It has no much larger one-base neighbor in the sample; base qualities were not kept. V is cut back by 4 bases and J by 4 bases, with 19 bases in the junction unmatched. The CDR3 goes from the cysteine to the phenylalanine over 20 residues. This entry keeps only the CDR3 DNA: 60 bases, framed from base 1. CDR1 and CDR2 were assigned from the germline V gene as SGHTA and FQGTGA. The record originates from a study of cytomegalovirus exposure and HLA in healthy donors (TCRdb year 2017). Regarding the complete study: According to an earlier analysis of 587 of the donors, about 180 million T cells yielded some 120 million unique TCR beta sequences and 276 Gb of sequence data. Approximately 330 gigabases of sequencing data and tens of millions of unique TCR sequences made up an early release that covered under 750 HLA-typed donors. The genetic ancestry cluster associated with self-reported Caucasian donors included around 76% of the 300 to 400 genotyped donors. The study was designed to test whether signatures of past pathogen exposure could be identified by cataloging public T cell receptors. Using immunosequencing, the study profiled T cell repertoires from 666 subjects and related those repertoires to cytomegalovirus serostatus. Besides the first cohort of 550 to 750 subjects, a separate validation cohort made up of roughly 130 different subjects was used. The study combined high-throughput TCR immunosequencing, statistical association of individual TCRs with disease status, and machine learning to predict cytomegalovirus infection status. A later analysis re-analyzed previously published TCR beta repertoires from 660 or so donors and added high-resolution HLA genotyping to study TCR occurrence patterns. The later analysis used no new phenotypic data to find candidate immune exposures, relying instead on TCR beta sequences and their occurrence across donors. To decide whether each TCR beta V gene segment behaved as functional or pseudogenic, an earlier analysis of some 580 of the donors relied on high-throughput TCR beta sequencing. Donor age, sex, ethnicity and CMV serostatus were collected together with the repertoire data. In a later genetic analysis, genome-wide SNP genotypes for about three fifths of the roughly 670 donors were used, and that subset was treated as a discovery cohort. Every discovery cohort repertoire had been produced on one sequencing platform. HLA typing covered class I and class II loci at four-digit resolution. Typing coverage differed by locus: A, B, C, DRB1 and DQB1 were typed in roughly 620-630 donors, DQA1 in approximately 520, DPA1 in 600 to 610, and DPB1 in 400 to 480. Roughly five DR-DQ haplotypes were handled as single units for association and clustering because linkage in the cohort was strong. Among some 410 genotyped donors of the cohort, an average of around 240,000 unique TCR beta nucleotide sequences was sequenced per donor, of which about 19% were non-productive. On the study overall, not on this receptor specifically: In a later analysis, several top co-occurrence clusters were reported to appear linked to parvovirus B19, influenza, CMV and Epstein-Barr virus. HLA typing was unavailable for some donors at each locus, so association tests used only the typed subset. Seventeen rarely observed V segments, including chromosome 9 orphons, were excluded from the earlier analysis of some 590 of the donors because counts were too low. A later genetic analysis associated a missense DCLRE1C variant with V-gene and J-gene trimming of TCR beta chains, and an independent cohort replicated the association. A later analysis found that HLA-associated TCR beta chains were more clonally expanded and had lower generation probabilities than equally common non-associated chains. Roughly uniform sequencing depth across donors was assumed in presence/absence analyses, although this assumption may not hold. In the study, around 160 TCR beta chains were listed as associated with cytomegalovirus. A cluster of highly shared sequence variants was judged likely to be a technical artifact of the sequencing pipeline. Most TCR sequences were observed very rarely across donors, whereas some public TCRs were present in many individuals. Three of the identified cytomegalovirus-associated TCR beta chains were confirmed in vitro to be specific for cytomegalovirus antigens. This cohort had only TCR beta chains sequenced, and the lack of alpha or paired-chain data limited which features could be detected. The classifier was reported to diagnose cytomegalovirus status with high specificity and sensitivity in both the original and validation cohorts. According to a later analysis, TCR association rates differed among HLA loci, with DRB1 alleles showing the most associated TCRs and HLA-C alleles showing the fewest. When HLA alleles, especially DR and DQ, strongly co-occurred, attributing TCR associations to individual alleles was difficult. The authors suggested that the approach could potentially be extended to other disease states and immunological phenotypes. A later genetic analysis reported fewer N-insertions in productive TCRs among donors in an Asian-associated ancestry cluster than the roughly 650-donor mean. In an earlier analysis of approximately 590 of the donors, most TCR beta V segments appeared in productive rearrangements about 87% or about 30% of the time, broadly matching IMGT annotations. Immune exposure information for the cohort was limited to CMV serostatus. Correlated functional status among segregating V segments might reflect linkage disequilibrium, but an unknown experimental factor could not be ruled out. A further reported finding was that TCR beta sequences accurately predicted the HLA-A and HLA-B alleles for most subjects in the first cohort. Specific HLA alleles were associated with 16,951 TCR beta sequences at a false discovery rate of 0.05 in a later analysis. Some IMGT-functional V segments, including TRBV6-2 and TRBV6-3, could not be distinguished by the 87-base-pair reads and were therefore excluded. According to a later analysis, most CMV-associated TCR beta chains appeared to be HLA-restricted, and the HLA associations seemed to be driven largely by CMV exposure.

In total, fewer than 750 healthy bone marrow donors made up the cohort. At the time of sampling, all cohort members were nominally healthy, though unrecorded immune exposures were likely present. The donor tested CMV seropositive, placing the donor among the 289 seropositive members of the cohort. A peripheral blood sample was collected from each donor, and TCR beta sequencing was performed on peripheral blood mononuclear cells. The Qiagen DNeasy Blood Extraction Kit was used to extract genomic DNA from the blood cell samples. The library was built by means of the immunoSEQ multiplex PCR assay. A mixture of 60 forward primers for TCR Vbeta segments and 13 reverse primers for TCR Jbeta segments was used in the multiplex PCR. A multiplex PCR assay on genomic DNA amplified the CDR3 region of rearranged TCR beta genes. The Illumina HiSeq System was used to sequence the amplified TCR beta libraries as 87-base-pair reads. In the source study's methods: A later analysis tallied tens of millions of unique TCR beta chains across the 550 to 850 repertoires, and some 12 million of those chains were shared by two or more donors. To remove PCR and sequencing errors, raw reads were error-corrected and collapsed into unique sequences using a nearest-neighbor algorithm that merged closely related sequences. Alignment of CDR3 sequences to IMGT reference sequences was used to assign V, D and J gene segments. For a sequence to be retained, a match of at least six nucleotides to both a V gene segment and a J gene segment was required. Rearrangements were called productive when the CDR3 lacked stop codons and stayed in frame with V and J; all others were non-productive. CDR3 was defined by IMGT convention, running from the second conserved V-encoded cysteine to the conserved J-encoded phenylalanine. The earlier analysis of about 610 of the donors excluded sequences that lacked an unambiguous match to a single V gene segment. In an earlier analysis of several hundred of the donors, a V segment was called functional when productive rearrangements were above 56.7%, and segregating when the standard deviation between donors exceeded 5%. A statistical classification framework was developed to diagnose cytomegalovirus status using the catalog of TCR beta chain sequences. In a later analysis, TCR nucleotide sequences were compared against IMGT/GENE-DB human TR gene sequences so that V and J genes could be assigned. The TCRdist pipeline was used in a later analysis to assign CDR3 sequences and most-parsimonious VDJ recombination scenarios. In a later analysis, each TCR beta chain was defined by its CDR3 amino acid sequence together with its V-gene family, and reads without a unique V-gene family were excluded. In a later analysis, 500 to 650 highly shared, low-generation-probability nucleotide sequences were removed to address suspected cross-contamination and a sequencing artifact. In a later analysis, a clonal expansion index for each public chain was calculated from normalized within-repertoire ranks of inferred template counts. Generation probabilities in a later analysis came from a VDJ recombination model fitted to out-of-frame rearrangements, and those results were checked against IGoR. Hypergeometric tests were used in a later analysis to score TCR-TCR, TCR-HLA and TCR-CMV co-occurrence, with a repertoire-size bias correction applied to the TCR pairs. In a later analysis, false discovery rates were estimated by permuting HLA or CMV assignments 20 times. In a later analysis, co-occurring TCRs were grouped using DBSCAN, and TCRdist sequence similarity was added for clustering within HLA-allele-positive subsets. Repertoires with fewer than 30,000 or more than 120,000 public chains, plus five repertoires with anomalous nucleotide sharing, were excluded from co-occurrence clustering. TCRdb mirrors the immuneACCESS table, restricted to in-frame sequences. Some clones are absent from its copies; in checked studies, under half trace to an unresolved V gene, and the reason for the others is unknown. The D gene and trimming were derived from the DNA, and the V and J assignments and clone size from that table. The sample table lists 200,000 to 300,000 clones, 81% of them with a count of one. The ten largest make up under 8% of the sample.

The chain joins TRBV7-3 to TRBJ2-1, and TRBD2 aligns with 10 junction nucleotides. This receptor was identified in a woman aged 55-69 years in good health and CMV-seropositive. Source material: PBMCs. In nucleotides, the sequence is TGTGCCAGCAGCTCTGGCGGTTGGGCTAGCGGGAGTAGTGGGTACAATGAGCAGTTCTTC. It is translated as CASSSGGWASGSSGYNEQFF.